This T cell receptor (beta chain) was recorded in a study of shared clonotypes between healthy human individuals. Study results and limitations: Only blood underwent sampling, and tissue repertoires likely differ. The generation probabilities recorded for non-shared clonotypes fell below those of clonotypes shared by all four donors.

Samples underwent the assay at deep level. The repertoire was sequenced with immunoSEQ multiplex PCR; TCRdb's copy has only in-frame clones and lacks some. The sample shows about 2,200,000 clones, about 93% of them seen only once. CDR1 and CDR2 from the germline V gene are SGHVS and FQNEAQ. The CDR3 runs to 14 residues. V lost 2 bases and J lost 4, with 11 bases in between. Naive CD8 cells lacked CD45RO, underwent positive selection for CCR7 and left out terminally differentiated effector memory CD45RA+ cells. All the donors were Caucasian adults who lived in Nashville, Tennessee. This clone was observed once. Its matching antigen is unknown.

V gene TRBV7-8 combines with J gene TRBJ2-5; D might be TRBD1 (6 bases). This TCR was sampled from a young man in good health. Some clones in this sample may be carry-over from other donors' samples. The sample was naive CD8+ T cells from PBMCs. CDR3 DNA sequence: TGTGCCAGCAGCTTACAGGGGCGAGGAGAGACCCAGTACTTC. Translating it yields CASSLQGRGETQYF.